The clone carrying this T cell receptor (beta chain) has just a few counts. No antigen is known for it. This record belongs to a study of beta chain features in type 1 diabetes. V was pared by 3 bases and J by 7 bases, with 12 bases between. Germline CDR1 SGHNT, CDR2 YENEEA. The CDR3 has 14 residues. Of the isolated RNA, all was reverse transcribed, and so the sequenced material was expressed TCRB transcripts. TCRdb's table, derived via immunoSEQ multiplex PCR, lists solely in-frame clones and lacks some. In the table there are 500,000 to 650,000 clones, 9.5% to 15% of which are singletons. Overall study findings and caveats: Comparison showed that naive, central memory and Treg TCRB repertoires appeared more similar among patients than among healthy donors. The question left open here concerned HLA type influencing TCRB rearrangement. There was a moderate but significant shortening of TCRB CDR3s in all four CD4+ subsets of Type 1 diabetes patients.

The chain uses TRBV11-3 and TRBJ1-4; no definite D call. Sequencing was performed on naive CD4+ T cells from blood. The TCR comes from a man aged 25-45 years with type 1 diabetes. In nucleotides, the CDR3 is TGTGCCAGCAGCTTTGCGGGGTTTGGTGAAAAACTGTTTTTT. Translation gives CASSFAGFGEKLFF.